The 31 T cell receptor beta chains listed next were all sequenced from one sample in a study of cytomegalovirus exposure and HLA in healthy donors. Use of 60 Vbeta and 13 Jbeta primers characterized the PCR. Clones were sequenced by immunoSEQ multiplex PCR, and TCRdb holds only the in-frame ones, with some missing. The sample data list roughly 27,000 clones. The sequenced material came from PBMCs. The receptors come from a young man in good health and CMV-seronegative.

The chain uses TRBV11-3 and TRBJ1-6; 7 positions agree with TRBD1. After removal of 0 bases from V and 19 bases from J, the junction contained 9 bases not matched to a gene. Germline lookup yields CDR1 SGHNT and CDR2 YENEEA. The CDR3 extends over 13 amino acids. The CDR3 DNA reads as TGTGCCAGCAGCTTAGAAGGGGGGACAGTATCTCACTTT. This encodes CASSLEGGTVSHF. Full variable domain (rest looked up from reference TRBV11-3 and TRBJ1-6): EAGVVQSPRYKIIEKKQPVAFWCNPISGHNTLYWYLQNLGQGPELLIRYENEEAVDDSQLPKDRFSAERLKGVDSTLKIQPAELGDSAVYLCASSLEGGTVSHFGNGTRLTVT.

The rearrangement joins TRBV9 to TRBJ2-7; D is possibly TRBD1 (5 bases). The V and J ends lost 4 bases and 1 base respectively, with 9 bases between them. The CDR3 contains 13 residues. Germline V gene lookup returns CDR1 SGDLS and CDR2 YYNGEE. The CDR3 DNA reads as TGTGCCAGCAGCCAGGGCCTTTCCTACGAGCAGTACTTC. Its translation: CASSQGLSYEQYF. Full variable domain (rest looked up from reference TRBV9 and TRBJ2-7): DSGVTQTPKHLITATGQRVTLRCSPRSGDLSVYWYQQSLDQGLQFLIQYYNGEERAKGNILERFSAQQFPDLHSELNLSSLELGDSALYFCASSQGLSYEQYFGPGTRLTVT.

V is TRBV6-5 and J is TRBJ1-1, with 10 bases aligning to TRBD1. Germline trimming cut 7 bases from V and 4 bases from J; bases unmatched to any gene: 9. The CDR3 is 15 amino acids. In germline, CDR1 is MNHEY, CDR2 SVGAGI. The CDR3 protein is CASNDRGRSGTEAFF. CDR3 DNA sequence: TGTGCCAGCAACGACAGGGGGCGATCTGGCACTGAAGCTTTCTTT.

The CDR3 here is CATRSPPSTDTQYF. The CDR3 bases are TGTGCTACCCGAAGCCCGCCTAGCACAGATACGCAGTATTTT. The chain is built from TRBV6-6 and TRBJ2-3, with unresolved D. The CDR3 length is 14 residues. Germline V gene sequence: CDR1 MNHNY, CDR2 SVGAGI (reference sequence).

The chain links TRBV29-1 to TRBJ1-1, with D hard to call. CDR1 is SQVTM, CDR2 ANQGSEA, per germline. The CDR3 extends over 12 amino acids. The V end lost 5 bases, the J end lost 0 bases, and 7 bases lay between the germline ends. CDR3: CSVTPMNTEAFF. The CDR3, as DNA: TGCAGCGTTACACCCATGAACACTGAAGCTTTCTTT.

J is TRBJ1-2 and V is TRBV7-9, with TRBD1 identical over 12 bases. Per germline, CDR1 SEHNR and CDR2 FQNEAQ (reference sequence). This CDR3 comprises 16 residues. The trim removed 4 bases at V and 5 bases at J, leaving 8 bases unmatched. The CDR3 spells CASSSGTGGNGYGYTF. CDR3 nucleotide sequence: TGTGCCAGCAGCTCAGGGACAGGGGGCAATGGGTATGGCTACACCTTC.

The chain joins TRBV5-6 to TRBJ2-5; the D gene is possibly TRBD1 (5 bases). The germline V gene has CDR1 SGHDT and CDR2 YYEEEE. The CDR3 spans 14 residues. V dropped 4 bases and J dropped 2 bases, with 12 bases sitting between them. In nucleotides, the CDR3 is TGTGCCAGCAGCCCCGTGGGGCTACAAGAGACCCAGTACTTC. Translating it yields CASSPVGLQETQYF.

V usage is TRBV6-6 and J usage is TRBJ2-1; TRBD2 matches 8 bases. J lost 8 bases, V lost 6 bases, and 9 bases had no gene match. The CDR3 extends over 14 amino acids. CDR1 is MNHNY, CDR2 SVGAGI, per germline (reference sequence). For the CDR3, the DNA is TGTGCCAGCAGATTGGCGGGAGCGGGAGATGAGCAGTTCTTC. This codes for CASRLAGAGDEQFF.

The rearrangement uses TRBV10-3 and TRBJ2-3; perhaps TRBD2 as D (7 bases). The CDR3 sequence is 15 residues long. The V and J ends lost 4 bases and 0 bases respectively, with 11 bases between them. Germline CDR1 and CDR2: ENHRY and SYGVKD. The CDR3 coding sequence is TGTGCCATCAGTGGTGGGGGGGCTAGCACAGATACGCAGTATTTT. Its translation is CAISGGGASTDTQYF.

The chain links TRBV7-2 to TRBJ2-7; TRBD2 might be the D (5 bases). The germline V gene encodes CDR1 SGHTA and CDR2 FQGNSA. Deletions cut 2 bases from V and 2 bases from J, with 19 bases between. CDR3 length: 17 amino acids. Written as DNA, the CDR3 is TGTGCCAGCAGCTTACCCTACGGACGGGAAAGCACCTACGAGCAGTACTTC. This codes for CASSLPYGRESTYEQYF. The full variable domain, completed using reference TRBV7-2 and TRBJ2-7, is GAGVSQSPSNKVTEKGKDVELRCDPISGHTALYWYRQSLGQGLEFLIYFQGNSAPDKSGLPSDRFSAERTGGSVSTLTIQRTQQEDSAVYLCASSLPYGRESTYEQYFGPGTRLTVT.

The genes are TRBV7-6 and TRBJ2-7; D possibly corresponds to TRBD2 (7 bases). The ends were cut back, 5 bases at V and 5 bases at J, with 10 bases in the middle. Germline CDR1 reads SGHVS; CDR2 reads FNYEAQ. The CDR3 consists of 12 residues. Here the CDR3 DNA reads TGTGCCAGCAGCAAGGGGGGGAACGAGCAGTACTTC. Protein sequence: CASSKGGNEQYF.

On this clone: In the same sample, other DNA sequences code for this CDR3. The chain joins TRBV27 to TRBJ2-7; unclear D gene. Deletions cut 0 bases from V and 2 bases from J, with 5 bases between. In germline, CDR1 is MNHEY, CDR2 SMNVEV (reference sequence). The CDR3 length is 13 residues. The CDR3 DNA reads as TGTGCCAGCAGTTTATCGACACCCTACGAGCAGTACTTC. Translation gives CASSLSTPYEQYF.

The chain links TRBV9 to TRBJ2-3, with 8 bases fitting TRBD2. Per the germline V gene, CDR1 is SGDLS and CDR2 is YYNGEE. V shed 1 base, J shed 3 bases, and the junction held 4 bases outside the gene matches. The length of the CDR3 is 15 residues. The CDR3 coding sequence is TGTGCCAGCAGCGTACGCGGGGGGACAACAGATACGCAGTATTTT. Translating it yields CASSVRGGTTDTQYF. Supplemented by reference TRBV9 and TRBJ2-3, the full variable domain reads DSGVTQTPKHLITATGQRVTLRCSPRSGDLSVYWYQQSLDQGLQFLIQYYNGEERAKGNILERFSAQQFPDLHSELNLSSLELGDSALYFCASSVRGGTTDTQYFGPGTRLTVL.

CDR3 region: CAWSRRSGNTIYF. The CDR3 region has the DNA TGTGCCTGGAGTAGGAGGTCTGGAAACACCATATATTTT. This chain links TRBV30 with TRBJ1-3, with D unclear. The CDR3 runs 13 residues. V was cut by 2 bases and J by 1 base, with 6 bases left in between. The germline V gene encodes CDR1 GTSNPN and CDR2 SVGIG (reference sequence).

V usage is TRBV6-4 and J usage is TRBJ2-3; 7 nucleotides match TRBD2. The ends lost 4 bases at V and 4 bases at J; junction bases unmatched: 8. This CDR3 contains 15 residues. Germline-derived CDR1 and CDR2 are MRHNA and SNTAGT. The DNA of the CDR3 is TGTGCCAGCAGTGTTACGGGGGGTAAAGCAGATACGCAGTATTTT. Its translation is CASSVTGGKADTQYF.

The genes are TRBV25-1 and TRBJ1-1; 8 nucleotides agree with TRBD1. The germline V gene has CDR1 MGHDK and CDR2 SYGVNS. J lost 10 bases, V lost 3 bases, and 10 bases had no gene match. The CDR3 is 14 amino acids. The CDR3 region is CASSDSGGARGAFF. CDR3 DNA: TGTGCCAGCAGTGACTCAGGGGGCGCGAGGGGAGCTTTCTTT.

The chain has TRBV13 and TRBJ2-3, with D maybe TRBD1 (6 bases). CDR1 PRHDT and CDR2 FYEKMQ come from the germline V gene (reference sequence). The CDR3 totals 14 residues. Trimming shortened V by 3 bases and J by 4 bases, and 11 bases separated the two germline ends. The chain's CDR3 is CASSFSTGPDTQYF. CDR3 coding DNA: TGTGCCAGCAGCTTCTCCACAGGGCCAGATACGCAGTATTTT.

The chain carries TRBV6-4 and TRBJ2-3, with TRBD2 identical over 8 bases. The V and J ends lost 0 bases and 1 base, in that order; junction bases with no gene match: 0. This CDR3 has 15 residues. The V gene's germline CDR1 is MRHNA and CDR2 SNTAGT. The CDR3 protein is CASSDSRGGTDTQYF. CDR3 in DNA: TGTGCCAGCAGTGACTCGCGGGGGGGCACAGATACGCAGTATTTT.

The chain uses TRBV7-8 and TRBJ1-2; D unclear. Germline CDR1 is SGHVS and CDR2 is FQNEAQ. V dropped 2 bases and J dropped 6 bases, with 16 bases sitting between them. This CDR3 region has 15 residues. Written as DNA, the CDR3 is TGTGCCAGCAGCTTATTTAGGATGGGCGAGAATGGCTACACCTTC. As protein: CASSLFRMGENGYTF.

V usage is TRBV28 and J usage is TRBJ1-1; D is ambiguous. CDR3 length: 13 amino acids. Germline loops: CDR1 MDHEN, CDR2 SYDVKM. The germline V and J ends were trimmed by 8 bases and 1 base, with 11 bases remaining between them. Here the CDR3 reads CASDRGGNTEAFF. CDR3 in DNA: TGTGCCAGCGACCGGGGTGGGAACACTGAAGCTTTCTTT.

In nucleotides, the CDR3 is TGTGCCAGCAGCCTAGATACCGGGGAGCTGTTTTTT. Translating gives CASSLDTGELFF. The gene calls are TRBV6-5 and TRBJ2-2; D remains ambiguous. The CDR3 totals 12 residues. V lost 6 bases and J lost 5, with 7 bases in between. The germline V gene encodes CDR1 MNHEY and CDR2 SVGAGI.

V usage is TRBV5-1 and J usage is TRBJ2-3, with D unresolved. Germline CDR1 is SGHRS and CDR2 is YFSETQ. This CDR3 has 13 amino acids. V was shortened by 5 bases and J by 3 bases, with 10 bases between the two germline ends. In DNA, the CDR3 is TGCGCCAGCAGGAACGGGTGGACAGATACGCAGTATTTT. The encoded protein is CASRNGWTDTQYF.

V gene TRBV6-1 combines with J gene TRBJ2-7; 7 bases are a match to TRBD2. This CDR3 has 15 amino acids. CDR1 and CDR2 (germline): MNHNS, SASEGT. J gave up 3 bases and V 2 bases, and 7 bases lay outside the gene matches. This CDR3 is CASSELGGLGYEQYF. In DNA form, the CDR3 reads TGTGCCAGCAGTGAACTGGGGGGGTTGGGCTACGAGCAGTACTTC.

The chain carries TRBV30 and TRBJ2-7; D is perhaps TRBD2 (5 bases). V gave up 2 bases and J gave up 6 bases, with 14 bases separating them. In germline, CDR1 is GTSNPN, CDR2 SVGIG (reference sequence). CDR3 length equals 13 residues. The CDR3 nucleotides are TGTGCCTGGAGTTCGGGGTTCCTGGGCGAGCAGTACTTC. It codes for CAWSSGFLGEQYF.

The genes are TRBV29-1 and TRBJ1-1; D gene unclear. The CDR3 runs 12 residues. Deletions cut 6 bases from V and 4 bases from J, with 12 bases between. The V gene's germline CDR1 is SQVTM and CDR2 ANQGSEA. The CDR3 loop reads CSVIPTGTEAFF. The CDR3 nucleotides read TGCAGCGTAATCCCGACGGGCACTGAAGCTTTCTTT.

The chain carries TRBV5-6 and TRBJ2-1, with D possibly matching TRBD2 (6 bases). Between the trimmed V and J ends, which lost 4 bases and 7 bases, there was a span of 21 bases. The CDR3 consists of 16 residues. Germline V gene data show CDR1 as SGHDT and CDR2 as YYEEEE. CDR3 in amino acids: CASSRAMQRGVNEQFF. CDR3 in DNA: TGTGCCAGCAGCCGCGCGATGCAGCGCGGGGTTAATGAGCAGTTCTTC.

The CDR3 sequence is CASKTRQGRIGGYTF. As DNA, the CDR3 is TGTGCCAGCAAGACCCGACAGGGGAGGATAGGTGGCTACACCTTC. The V gene is TRBV6-1, the J gene TRBJ1-2, with 8 nucleotides matching TRBD1. V lost 7 bases to trimming and J lost 7 bases; unmatched junction nucleotides: 14. The V gene's germline CDR1 is MNHNS and CDR2 SASEGT. CDR3 length: 15 residues.

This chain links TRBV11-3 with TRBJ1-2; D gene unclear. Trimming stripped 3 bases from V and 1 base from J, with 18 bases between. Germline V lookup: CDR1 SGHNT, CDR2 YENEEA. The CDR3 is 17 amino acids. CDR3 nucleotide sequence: TGTGCCAGCAGCTTCCCTCCACCCCGGCGGGGTAACTATGGCTACACCTTC. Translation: CASSFPPPRRGNYGYTF.

CDR3 loop: CASSLRQGALYEQYF. CDR3 DNA: TGTGCCAGCTCATTACGACAGGGGGCATTGTACGAGCAGTACTTC. The chain combines TRBV18 with TRBJ2-7; 10 nucleotides agree with TRBD1. Losses at the gene ends were 5 bases for V and 4 bases for J; bases not matched to a gene: 8. The CDR3 runs to 15 residues. The germline V gene encodes CDR1 KGHSH and CDR2 LQKENI. Variable domain in full (rest from reference TRBV18 and TRBJ2-7): NAGVMQNPRHLVRRRGQEARLRCSPMKGHSHVYWYRQLPEEGLKFMVYLQKENIIDESGMPKERFSAEFPKEGPSILRIQQVVRGDSAAYFCASSLRQGALYEQYFGPGTRLTVT.

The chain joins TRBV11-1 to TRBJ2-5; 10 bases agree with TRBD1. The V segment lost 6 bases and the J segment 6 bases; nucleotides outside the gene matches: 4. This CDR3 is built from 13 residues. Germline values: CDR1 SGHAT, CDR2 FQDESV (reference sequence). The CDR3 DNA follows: TGTGCCAGCAGGCCGGGACAGGGGAAGACCCAGTACTTC. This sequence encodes CASRPGQGKTQYF.

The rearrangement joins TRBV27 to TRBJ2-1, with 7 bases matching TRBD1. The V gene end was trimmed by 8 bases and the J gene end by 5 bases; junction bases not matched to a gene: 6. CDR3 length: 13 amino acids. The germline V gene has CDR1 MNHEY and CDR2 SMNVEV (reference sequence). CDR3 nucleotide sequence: TGTGCCAGCTCACAGGGGCTAGACAATGAGCAGTTCTTC. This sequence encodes CASSQGLDNEQFF.